The 6 T cell receptor beta chains below come from one sample, sequenced in a study of T-cell reconstitution after alpha-beta-depleted transplantation in children. Preparation of the TCRbeta library involved a method that used unique molecular identifiers. TCRdb fed the PCR reads into MiXCR, producing one record per CDR3 protein. The sample consists of approximately 340,000 distinct CDR3 sequences, approximately 10% of them appearing once. The source was PBMCs from the stem cell graft donor, collected from the stem cell graft. The receptors were gathered from a human donor who donated a stem cell graft to a child with acute lymphoblastic leukemia.

A few counts support this clonotype. The CDR3 region has the DNA TGCAGTGGAGGGGGTGGAGAGACCCAGTACTTC. It codes for CSGGGGETQYF. The rearrangement links TRBV20-1 to TRBJ2-5; D is perhaps TRBD1 (6 bases). CDR3 length: 11 amino acids. V was pared by 7 bases and J by 4 bases, with 10 bases between. Germline-derived CDR1 and CDR2 are DFQATT and SNEGSKA (reference sequence).

This clonotype was counted a few times. V usage is TRBV7-9 and J usage is TRBJ1-1, with unresolved D. Germline V CDR1 and CDR2: SEHNR, FQNEAQ (reference sequence). Deletions cut 5 bases from V and 4 bases from J, with 11 bases between. This CDR3 region has 13 residues. The CDR3 coding sequence is TGTGCCAGCAGCCCCCACGGTGGCACTGAAGCTTTCTTT. This translates into CASSPHGGTEAFF.

This clonotype was observed a few times. V is TRBV4-2 and J is TRBJ1-2, with D possibly TRBD1 on 6 matching bases. Germline CDR1 and CDR2: LGHNA and YNFKEQ. V gave up 3 bases and J gave up 5 bases, with 10 bases separating them. The CDR3 loop spans 13 amino acids. The DNA for the CDR3 is TGTGCCAGCAGCCACACAGGGTTATATGGCTACACCTTC. Amino acid sequence: CASSHTGLYGYTF.

The chain employs TRBV4-3 and TRBJ1-3; D unresolved. The CDR3 has 16 residues. Deletions cut 0 bases from V and 0 bases from J, with 9 bases between. Germline V CDR1 and CDR2: LGHNA, YSLEER. This CDR3 is CASSQERLISGNTIYF. Here the CDR3 DNA reads TGCGCCAGCAGCCAAGAAAGACTTATCTCTGGAAACACCATATATTTT.

In this sample, this clonotype turned up many times. The chain joins TRBV7-2 to TRBJ2-3, with D perhaps matching TRBD2 (5 bases). In germline, CDR1 is SGHTA, CDR2 FQGNSA. The CDR3 totals 16 residues. V was pared by 4 bases and J by 3 bases, with 17 bases between. The chain's CDR3 is CASSSEGLRRTDTQYF. The CDR3, as DNA: TGTGCCAGCAGCTCCGAGGGCCTACGGAGGACAGATACGCAGTATTTT.

This clonotype turned up a few times. This sequence joins TRBV12-3 or TRBV12-4 and TRBJ1-1; 9 nucleotides match TRBD1. The CDR3 runs 15 residues. V lost 6 bases to trimming and J lost 5 bases; unmatched junction nucleotides: 10. CDR3 in DNA: TGTGCCAGCAGGCCCCCACAGGGGGCCCAGACTGAAGCTTTCTTT. This codes for CASRPPQGAQTEAFF.